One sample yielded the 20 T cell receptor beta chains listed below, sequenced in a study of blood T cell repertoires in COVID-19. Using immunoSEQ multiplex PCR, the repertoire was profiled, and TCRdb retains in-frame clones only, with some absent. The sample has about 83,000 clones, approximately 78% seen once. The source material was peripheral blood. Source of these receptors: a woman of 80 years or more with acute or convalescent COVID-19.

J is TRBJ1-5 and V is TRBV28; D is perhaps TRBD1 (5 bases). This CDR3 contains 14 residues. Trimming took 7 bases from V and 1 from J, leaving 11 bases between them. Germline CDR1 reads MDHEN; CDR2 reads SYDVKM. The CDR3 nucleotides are TGTGCCAGCACCATGACAGCCAGCAATCAGCCCCAGCATTTT. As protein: CASTMTASNQPQHF.

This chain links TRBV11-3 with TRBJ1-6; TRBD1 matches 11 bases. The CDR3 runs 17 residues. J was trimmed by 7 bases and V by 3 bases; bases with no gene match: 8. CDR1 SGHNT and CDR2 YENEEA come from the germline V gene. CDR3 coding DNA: TGTGCCAGCAGCTTTCCTTCCGGACAGGGGGCGAATTCACCCCTCCACTTT. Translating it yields CASSFPSGQGANSPLHF.

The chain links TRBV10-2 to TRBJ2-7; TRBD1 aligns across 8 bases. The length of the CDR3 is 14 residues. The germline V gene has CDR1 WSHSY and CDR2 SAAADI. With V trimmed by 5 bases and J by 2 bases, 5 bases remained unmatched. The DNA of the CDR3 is TGCGCCAGCAGTCAGGGGGCAAGGCCCTACGAGCAGTACTTC. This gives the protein CASSQGARPYEQYF.

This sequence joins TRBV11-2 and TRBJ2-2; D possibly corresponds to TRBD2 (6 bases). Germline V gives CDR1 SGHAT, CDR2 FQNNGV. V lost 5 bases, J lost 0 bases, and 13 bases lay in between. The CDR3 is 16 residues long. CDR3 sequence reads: CASSPAGNPNTGELFF. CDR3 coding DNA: TGTGCCAGCAGCCCAGCGGGCAACCCGAACACCGGGGAGCTGTTTTTT.

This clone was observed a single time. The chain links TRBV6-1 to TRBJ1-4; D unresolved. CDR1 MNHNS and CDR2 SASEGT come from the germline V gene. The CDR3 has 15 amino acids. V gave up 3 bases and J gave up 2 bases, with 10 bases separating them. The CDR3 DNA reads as TGTGCCAGCAGTGACAGGTTGCCGACTAATGAAAAACTGTTTTTT. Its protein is CASSDRLPTNEKLFF.

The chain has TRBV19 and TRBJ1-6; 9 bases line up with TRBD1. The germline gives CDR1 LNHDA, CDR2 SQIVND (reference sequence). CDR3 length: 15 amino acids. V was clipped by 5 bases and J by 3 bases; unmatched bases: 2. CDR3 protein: CASSGTGNYNSPLHF. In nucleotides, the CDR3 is TGTGCCAGTAGTGGGACAGGGAACTATAATTCACCCCTCCACTTT.

The DNA for the CDR3 is TGTGCCAGCAGTCCCGGTATCTTCTATGGCTACACCTTC. This codes for CASSPGIFYGYTF. This chain joins TRBV12-3 or TRBV12-4 and TRBJ1-2, with D uncertain. The CDR3 has 13 residues. The ends were cut back, 5 bases at V and 4 bases at J, with 11 bases in the middle.

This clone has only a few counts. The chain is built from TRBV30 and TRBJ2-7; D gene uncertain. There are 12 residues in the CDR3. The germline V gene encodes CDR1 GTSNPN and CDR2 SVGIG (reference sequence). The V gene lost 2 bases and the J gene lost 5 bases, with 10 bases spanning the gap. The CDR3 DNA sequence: TGTGCCTGGAGTCATGGCAAAGACGAGCAGTACTTC. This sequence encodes CAWSHGKDEQYF.

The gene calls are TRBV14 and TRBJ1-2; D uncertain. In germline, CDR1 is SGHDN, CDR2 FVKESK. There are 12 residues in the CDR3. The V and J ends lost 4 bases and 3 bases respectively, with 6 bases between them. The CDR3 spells CASSPSDYGYTF. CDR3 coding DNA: TGTGCCAGCAGCCCCAGCGACTATGGCTACACCTTC.

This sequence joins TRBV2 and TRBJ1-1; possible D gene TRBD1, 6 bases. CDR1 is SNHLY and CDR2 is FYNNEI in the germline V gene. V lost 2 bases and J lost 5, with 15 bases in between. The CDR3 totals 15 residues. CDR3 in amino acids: CASSETGGVKTEAFF. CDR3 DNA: TGTGCCAGCAGTGAAACGGGGGGCGTTAAGACTGAAGCTTTCTTT.

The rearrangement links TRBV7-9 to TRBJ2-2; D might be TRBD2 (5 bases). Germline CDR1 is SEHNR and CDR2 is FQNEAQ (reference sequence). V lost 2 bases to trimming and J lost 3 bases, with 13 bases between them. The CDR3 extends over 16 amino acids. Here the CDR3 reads CASSLNLQRDTGELFF. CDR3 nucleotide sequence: TGTGCCAGCAGCTTAAACCTTCAGAGGGACACCGGGGAGCTGTTTTTT.

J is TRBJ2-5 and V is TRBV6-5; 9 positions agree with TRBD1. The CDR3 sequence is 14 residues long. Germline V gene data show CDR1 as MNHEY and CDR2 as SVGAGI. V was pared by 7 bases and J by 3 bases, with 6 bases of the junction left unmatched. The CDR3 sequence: CASTTGTGKETQYF. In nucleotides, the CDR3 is TGTGCCAGCACCACAGGGACAGGGAAAGAGACCCAGTACTTC.

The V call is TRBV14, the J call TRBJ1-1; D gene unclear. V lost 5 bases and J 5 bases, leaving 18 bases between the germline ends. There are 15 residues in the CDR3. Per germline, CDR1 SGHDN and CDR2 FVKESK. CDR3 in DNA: TGTGCCAGCAGCTTACGGACGGGGAGAAGAACTGAAGCTTTCTTT. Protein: CASSLRTGRRTEAFF.

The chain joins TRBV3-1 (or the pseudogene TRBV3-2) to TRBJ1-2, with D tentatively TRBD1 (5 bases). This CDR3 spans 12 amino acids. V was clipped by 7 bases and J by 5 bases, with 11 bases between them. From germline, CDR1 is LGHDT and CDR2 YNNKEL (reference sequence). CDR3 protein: CASTQGGYGYTF. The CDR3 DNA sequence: TGTGCCAGCACCCAGGGCGGGTATGGCTACACCTTC.

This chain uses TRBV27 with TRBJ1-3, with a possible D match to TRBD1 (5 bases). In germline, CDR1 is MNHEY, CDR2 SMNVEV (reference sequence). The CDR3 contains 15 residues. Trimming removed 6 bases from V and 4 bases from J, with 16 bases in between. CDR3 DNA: TGTGCCAGCAGCCCTAATGGGGGGGTAGGAAACACCATATATTTT. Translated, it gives CASSPNGGVGNTIYF.

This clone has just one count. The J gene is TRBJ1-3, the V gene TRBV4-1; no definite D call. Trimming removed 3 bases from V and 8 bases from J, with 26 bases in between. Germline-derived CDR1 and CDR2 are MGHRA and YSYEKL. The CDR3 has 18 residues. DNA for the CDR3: TGCGCCAGCAGCCAGTCCCGGGTCTCGATAATATCCGGGGACACCATATATTTT. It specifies CASSQSRVSIISGDTIYF.

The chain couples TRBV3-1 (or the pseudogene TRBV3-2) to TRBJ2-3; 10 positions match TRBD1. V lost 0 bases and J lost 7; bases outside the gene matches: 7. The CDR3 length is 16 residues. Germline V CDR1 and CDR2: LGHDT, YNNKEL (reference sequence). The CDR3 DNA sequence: TGTGCCAGCAGCCAAGAGGCGGGACAGGGGAGTCATACGCAGTATTTT. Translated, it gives CASSQEAGQGSHTQYF.

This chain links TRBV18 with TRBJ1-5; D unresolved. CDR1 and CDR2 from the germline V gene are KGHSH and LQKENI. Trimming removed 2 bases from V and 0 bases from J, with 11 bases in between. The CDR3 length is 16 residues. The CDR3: CASSPSVTHSNQPQHF. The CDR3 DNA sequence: TGTGCCAGCTCACCAAGTGTCACTCATAGCAATCAGCCCCAGCATTTT.

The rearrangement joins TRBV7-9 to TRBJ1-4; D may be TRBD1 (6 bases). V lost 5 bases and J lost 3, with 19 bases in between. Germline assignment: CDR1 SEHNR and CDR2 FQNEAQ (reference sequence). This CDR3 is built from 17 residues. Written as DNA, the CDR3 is TGTGCCAGCAGCCTCACCCCCTCAGGGGTAGCTAATGAAAAACTGTTTTTT. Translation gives CASSLTPSGVANEKLFF.

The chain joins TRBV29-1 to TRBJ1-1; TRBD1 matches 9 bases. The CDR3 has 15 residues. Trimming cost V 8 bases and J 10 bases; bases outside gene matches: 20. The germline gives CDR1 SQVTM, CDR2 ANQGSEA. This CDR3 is CSSLTVRGQGSLAFF. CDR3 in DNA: TGCAGCAGCCTTACCGTTCGGGGACAGGGAAGTTTAGCTTTCTTT.